This T cell receptor (beta chain) came from a study of read filtering for tumor transcriptome and immune sequencing. This clonotype was detected many times. The antigen remains unidentified. Overall study findings and caveats: RNA-seq captured clonotypes less deeply and reliably than IR-seq.

CDR1 and CDR2 (germline): LNHNV, YYDKDF (reference sequence). The CDR3 sequence is 15 residues long. V shed 1 base and J 5 bases; nucleotides not matched to a gene: 5. From approximately 430 ng of RNA, a library with molecular barcoded alpha/delta and beta/gamma adaptors was made. One entry per CDR3 protein, called by TCRdb with MiXCR from the reads. The sample carries about 24,000 distinct CDR3 sequences, about 20% recorded once. The clonotype originates from a donor at least 40 years old with multiple myeloma. This sequence joins TRBV15 and TRBJ2-4; 7 bases match TRBD1. The sequenced sample was a population of CD138-negative cells sorted from bone marrow. The CDR3 reads CATSRAGTVQNIQYF. The CDR3, as DNA: TGTGCCACCAGCAGAGCCGGGACAGTCCAAAACATTCAGTACTTC.